In its sample, the clone carrying this T cell receptor (beta chain) was seen a few times. Its antigen is unidentified. These data originate in a study of T cell repertoires in cytomegalovirus infection. As for the study in general: Public TCR beta signatures provided an indication of both CMV infection and a matching HLA type. Findings of the study overall: Summed frequency of public TCR beta families distinguished CMV carriers with the relevant HLA. Within the response measured ex vivo, HLA-C-restricted CMV-specific TCR beta clonotypes were dominant.

One entry per CDR3 protein, called by TCRdb with MiXCR from the reads. The sample yields fewer than 250,000 distinct CDR3 sequences, 10% to 15% seen once. Germline loops: CDR1 MDHEN, CDR2 SYDVKM. The CDR3 spans 15 residues. Trimming took off 7 bases at V and 4 bases at J, with 19 bases between the two ends. The chain uses TRBV28 and TRBJ2-5; weak D call: TRBD1 (5 bases). The sample comprised PBMCs. The TCR originated in a human donor in good health (CMV status not recorded). Some clones in this sample may be carry-over from other donors' samples. CDR3 DNA sequence: TGTGCCAGCAAAGGTGTCAGGGTCTCACTAGAGACCCAGTACTTC. Its protein product is CASKGVRVSLETQYF. Together with reference TRBV28 and TRBJ2-5, the CDR3 gives the full variable domain: DVKVTQSSRYLVKRTGEKVFLECVQDMDHENMFWYRQDPGLGLRLIYFSYDVKMKEKGDIPEGYSVSREKKERFSLILESASTNQTSMYLCASKGVRVSLETQYFGPGTRLLVL.